The 13 T cell receptor beta chains below all came from one sample that was sequenced in a study of cytomegalovirus exposure and HLA in healthy donors. Sequenced by immunoSEQ multiplex PCR; TCRdb stores in-frame clones only, minus some. In the table there are roughly 70,000 clones, 96% of which are singletons. Sequences were obtained from PBMCs. These receptors came from a woman under 30 in good health and CMV-seropositive.

This rearrangement joins TRBV7-2 to TRBJ2-1; D is perhaps TRBD1 (6 bases). Germline assignment: CDR1 SGHTA and CDR2 FQGNSA. The CDR3 runs 15 residues. V lost 0 bases and J lost 9, with 15 bases in between. CDR3 coding DNA: TGTGCCAGCAGCTTAGCGCAGGGGATCGGGGTTGAGCAGTTCTTC. Translating it yields CASSLAQGIGVEQFF.

The chain has TRBV28 and TRBJ1-4; 10 nucleotides match TRBD1. CDR1 is MDHEN, CDR2 SYDVKM, per germline. CDR3 size: 13 residues. V trimming: 8 bases; J trimming: 4 bases; junction bases outside the gene matches: 1. CDR3 region: CASGQGGNEKLFF. Here the CDR3 DNA reads TGTGCCAGCGGACAGGGGGGTAATGAAAAACTGTTTTTT.

V gene TRBV27 combines with J gene TRBJ2-7, with D possibly TRBD2 on 5 matching bases. The V end lost 0 bases, the J end lost 2 bases, and 17 bases lay between the germline ends. The CDR3 is made up of 17 amino acids. Germline CDR1 reads MNHEY; CDR2 reads SMNVEV (reference sequence). CDR3 loop: CASSLSAISGGTYEQYF. CDR3 nucleotides: TGTGCCAGCAGTTTATCTGCCATAAGTGGAGGTACCTACGAGCAGTACTTC.

The chain couples TRBV7-9 to TRBJ2-3; TRBD2 matches at 10 bases. Trimming removed 1 base from V and 6 bases from J; junction bases left unmatched: 7. The CDR3 loop spans 16 amino acids. The germline V gene encodes CDR1 SEHNR and CDR2 FQNEAQ (reference sequence). DNA of the CDR3: TGTGCCAGCAGCTTAGGGCTAGCGGGAGCCACGGATACGCAGTATTTT. Translating it yields CASSLGLAGATDTQYF.

Note on this clone: The junction departs from the called germline gene at one end, perhaps through a read error. The chain employs TRBV15 and TRBJ1-2, with a weak D call TRBD1 (6 bases). The CDR3 is made up of 16 amino acids. Germline V gives CDR1 LNHNV, CDR2 YYDKDF (reference sequence). The CDR3 DNA is TGTGCCACCAGTAGAGGGGTTGACAGGTCCTACTATGGCTACACCTTC. Its protein is CATSRGVDRSYYGYTF.

The V and J genes are TRBV2 and TRBJ1-2; 10 bases are shared with TRBD1. With 8 bases clipped from V and 8 bases from J, the junction kept 8 bases outside the gene matches. The CDR3 runs 13 residues. Germline assignment: CDR1 SNHLY and CDR2 FYNNEI. The CDR3 sequence is CASGWDRGYGYTF. As DNA, the CDR3 is TGTGCCAGCGGATGGGACAGGGGTTACGGCTACACCTTC.

The chain links TRBV18 to TRBJ2-3; TRBD2 aligns across 12 bases. The V segment lost 3 bases and the J segment 5 bases; nucleotides outside the gene matches: 6. The CDR3 runs to 16 residues. In germline, CDR1 is KGHSH, CDR2 LQKENI. The CDR3: CASSPYLAGGEDTQYF. Written as DNA, the CDR3 is TGTGCCAGCTCACCCTATCTAGCGGGAGGGGAAGATACGCAGTATTTT.

V is TRBV5-5 and J is TRBJ2-7, with TRBD2 identical over 10 bases. The CDR3 is 15 amino acids. V dropped 5 bases and J dropped 0; count of bases not matched to a gene: 5. Germline assignment: CDR1 SGHKS and CDR2 YYEKEE (reference sequence). CDR3 loop: CASRTASGSSYEQYF. CDR3 sequence (DNA): TGTGCCAGCAGAACTGCTAGCGGGAGCTCCTACGAGCAGTACTTC. Looking up the rest from reference TRBV5-5 and TRBJ2-7 gives the full variable domain: DAGVTQSPTHLIKTRGQQVTLRCSPISGHKSVSWYQQVLGQGPQFIFQYYEKEERGRGNFPDRFSARQFPNYSSELNVNALLLGDSALYLCASRTASGSSYEQYFGPGTRLTVT.

The chain employs TRBV6-1 and TRBJ1-2; TRBD1 might be the D (5 bases). The germline V and J ends were trimmed by 6 bases and 10 bases, with 15 bases remaining between them. The CDR3 runs to 12 residues. The germline V gene encodes CDR1 MNHNS and CDR2 SASEGT. The CDR3 DNA follows: TGTGCCAGCAGGTCGGGGGTTCGATACTACACCTTC. The encoded protein is CASRSGVRYYTF.

This clone appeared once. The rearrangement links TRBV11-2 to TRBJ2-7; TRBD2 agrees at 7 bases. After removal of 3 bases from V and 4 bases from J, the junction contained 3 bases not matched to a gene. The CDR3 totals 13 residues. Looked up from germline, CDR1 is SGHAT and CDR2 is FQNNGV. The CDR3 loop is CASSLGGEYEQYF. The CDR3 DNA is TGTGCCAGCAGCTTGGGAGGGGAATACGAGCAGTACTTC.

This clone occurred once. The chain joins TRBV10-2 to TRBJ1-4; 8 positions match TRBD1. Losses at the gene ends were 6 bases for V and 8 bases for J; bases not matched to a gene: 5. Germline-derived CDR1 and CDR2 are WSHSY and SAAADI. The CDR3 loop spans 13 amino acids. The chain's CDR3 is CASRPRDREKLFF. For the CDR3, the DNA is TGCGCCAGCAGGCCCCGGGACAGGGAAAAACTGTTTTTT.

V and J are TRBV5-6 and TRBJ2-7, with D perhaps matching TRBD1 (6 bases). There are 14 residues in the CDR3. Trimming took 4 bases from V and 5 from J, leaving 16 bases between them. CDR1 is SGHDT and CDR2 is YYEEEE in the germline V gene. CDR3 region: CASSMDSIYHEQYF. In DNA form, the CDR3 reads TGTGCCAGCAGCATGGACAGTATATACCACGAGCAGTACTTC.

The genes are TRBV30 and TRBJ1-1; 8 bases align to TRBD1. The germline V gene has CDR1 GTSNPN and CDR2 SVGIG (reference sequence). This CDR3 contains 16 residues. CDR3 amino acids: CGVGQGRVVKNTEAFF. The CDR3 DNA reads TGTGGGGTTGGACAGGGAAGAGTAGTTAAGAACACTGAAGCTTTCTTT. Drawing the rest from reference TRBV30 and TRBJ1-1, the complete variable domain is SQTIHQWPATLVQPVGSPLSLECTVEGTSNPNLYWYRQAAGRGLQLLFYSVGIGQISSEVPQNLSASRPQDRQFILSSKKLLLSDSGFYLCGVGQGRVVKNTEAFFGQGTRLTVV.